The clone carrying this T cell receptor beta chain is medium-sized (0.01 to 0.1%). The time point was: sample taken at primary tumor resection. Whole RNA was taken from tumor, nontumor lung or frozen PBMC; it was then sequenced unsorted. Germline V lookup: CDR1 SGHDT, CDR2 YYEEEE. The length of the CDR3 is 15 residues. V gave up 2 bases and J gave up 5 bases; unmatched junction bases: 5. These data belong to a study of spatial heterogeneity in lung cancer. Study-wide background: Fewer alpha-chain than beta-chain sequences were consistently detected.

TCR cDNA molecules each carried a unique molecular identifier. TCRdb used MiXCR to reprocess the 5' RACE reads, holding one entry per CDR3 protein. The table includes over 6,000 distinct CDR3 sequences, approximately 9.9% detected once. This TCR was sampled from a male donor with early-stage non-small cell lung cancer. The chain recombines TRBV5-6 with TRBJ1-5, with TRBD1 matching over 9 bases. Here the sequenced sample was normal lung tissue next to the tumor, taken at surgery. The CDR3 loop reads CASSFRDRVDQPQHF. CDR3 sequence (DNA): TGTGCCAGCAGCTTCCGGGACAGGGTTGATCAGCCCCAGCATTTT.